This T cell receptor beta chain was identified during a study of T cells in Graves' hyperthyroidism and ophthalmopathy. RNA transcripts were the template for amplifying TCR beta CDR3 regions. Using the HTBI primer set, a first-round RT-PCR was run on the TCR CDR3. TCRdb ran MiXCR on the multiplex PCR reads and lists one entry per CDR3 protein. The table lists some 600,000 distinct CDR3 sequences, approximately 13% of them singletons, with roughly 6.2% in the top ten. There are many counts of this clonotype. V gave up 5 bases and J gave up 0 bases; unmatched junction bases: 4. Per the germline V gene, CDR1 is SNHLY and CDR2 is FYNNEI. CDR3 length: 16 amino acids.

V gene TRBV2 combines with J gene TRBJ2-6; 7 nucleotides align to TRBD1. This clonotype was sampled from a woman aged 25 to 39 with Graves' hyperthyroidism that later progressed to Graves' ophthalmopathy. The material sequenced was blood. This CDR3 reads CASSPGTASGANVLTF. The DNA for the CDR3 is TGTGCCAGCAGTCCCGGGACAGCCTCTGGGGCCAACGTCCTGACTTTC.